This TCR beta chain was identified in a study of blood T cell dynamics during melanoma immunotherapy. Overall study: Metastatic melanoma patients received first-line pembrolizumab or nivolumab plus ipilimumab.

Produced via immunoSEQ multiplex PCR; TCRdb's table is partial and in-frame only. The sample yields about 14,000 clones, just over 85% seen once. Germline V gene lookup returns CDR1 SGHKS and CDR2 YYEKEE (reference sequence). Trimming removed 4 bases at V and 0 bases at J, with 13 bases between. The CDR3 consists of 16 residues. Time point meaning: pre-treatment baseline. Patients with prior systemic cancer treatment, concomitant immunosuppressants, or other active malignancies were excluded. The starting material was blood, obtained from a patient treated with checkpoint blockade. This chain links TRBV5-5 with TRBJ2-2; D is possibly TRBD2 (6 bases). The clonotype originates from a human donor with melanoma. CDR3 sequence: CASSIPGLSNTGELFF. The CDR3 nucleotides read TGTGCCAGCAGCATACCGGGACTTTCGAACACCGGGGAGCTGTTTTTT.